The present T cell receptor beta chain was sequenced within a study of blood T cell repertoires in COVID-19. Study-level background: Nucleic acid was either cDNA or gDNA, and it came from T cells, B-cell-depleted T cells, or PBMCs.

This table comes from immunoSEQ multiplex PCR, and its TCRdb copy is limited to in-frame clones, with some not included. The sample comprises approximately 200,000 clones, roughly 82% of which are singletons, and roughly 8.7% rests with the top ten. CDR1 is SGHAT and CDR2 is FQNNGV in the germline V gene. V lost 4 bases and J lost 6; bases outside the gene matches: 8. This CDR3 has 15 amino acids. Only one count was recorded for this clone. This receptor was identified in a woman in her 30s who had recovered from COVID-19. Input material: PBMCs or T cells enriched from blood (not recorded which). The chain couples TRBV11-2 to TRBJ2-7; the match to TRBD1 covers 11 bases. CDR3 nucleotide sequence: TGTGCCAGCAGCTCCTCGGACAGGGGGCTTTTCGAGCAGTACTTC. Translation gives CASSSSDRGLFEQYF.